These T cell receptor beta chains were read from a single sample in a study of T cell responses to AZD1222 COVID-19 vaccine. Clones were read by immunoSEQ multiplex PCR, and TCRdb kept only the in-frame ones, dropping some. This table holds 120,000 to 150,000 clones, about 92% found once. Source: peripheral blood, taken on day 0 of AZD1222 vaccination. The receptors stem from an adult in good health. CDR3s include the opening cysteine and the closing phenylalanine or tryptophan. Fields, in order: V gene, clone size, J gene, D gene, CDR3 protein, CDR3 DNA. The D gene is left open where the match is weak. Clone size is given for some rows only: seen once, a few or many times, or a class if the clone is expanded.

V: TRBV18
size: NA
J: TRBJ1-4
D: NA
CDR3: CASSPNQDSYEKLFF
DNA: TGTGCCAGCTCCCCAAATCAGGACAGCTATGAAAAACTGTTTTTT

V: TRBV14
size: NA
J: TRBJ1-1
D: NA
CDR3: CASSRSQGTPNTEAFF
DNA: TGTGCCAGCAGCCGATCGCAAGGGACTCCGAACACTGAAGCTTTCTTT

V: TRBV5-4
size: once
J: TRBJ2-2
D: NA
CDR3: CASSLQGLEAGELFF
DNA: TGTGCCAGCAGCCTTCAAGGTCTGGAGGCCGGGGAGCTGTTTTTT

V: TRBV19
size: NA
J: TRBJ1-4
D: TRBD1
CDR3: CASSIRGQLNEKLFF
DNA: TGTGCCAGTAGTATTAGGGGACAGCTTAATGAAAAACTGTTTTTT

V: TRBV10-3
size: NA
J: TRBJ2-7
D: NA
CDR3: CATIGLGAEQYF
DNA: TGTGCCACCATAGGTCTGGGGGCCGAGCAGTACTTC

V: TRBV15
size: NA
J: TRBJ1-4
D: TRBD1
CDR3: CATSRDSGQGGSEKLFF
DNA: TGTGCCACCAGCAGAGACTCGGGACAGGGTGGGAGTGAAAAACTGTTTTTT

V: TRBV10-3
size: NA
J: TRBJ1-1
D: TRBD1
CDR3: CAISEGQGAAEAFF
DNA: TGTGCCATCAGTGAGGGACAGGGGGCCGCTGAAGCTTTCTTT

V: TRBV6-2/TRBV6-3
size: once
J: TRBJ1-1
D: NA
CDR3: CASSELNTEAFF
DNA: TGTGCCAGCAGTGAGCTTAACACTGAAGCTTTCTTT

V: TRBV5-4
size: NA
J: TRBJ2-7
D: NA
CDR3: CASSLMGGVIYEQYF
DNA: TGTGCCAGCAGCCTGATGGGGGGTGTTATCTACGAGCAGTACTTC

V: TRBV6-5
size: NA
J: TRBJ2-2
D: TRBD1
CDR3: CATGTGGDTGELFF
DNA: TGTGCCACCGGGACAGGGGGCGATACCGGGGAGCTGTTTTTT

V: TRBV5-6
size: NA
J: TRBJ2-6
D: NA
CDR3: CASSLISGANVLTF
DNA: TGTGCCAGCAGCTTGATATCTGGGGCCAACGTCCTGACTTTC

V: TRBV7-3
size: NA
J: TRBJ2-2
D: TRBD2
CDR3: CASSPSQVLLARTGELFF
DNA: TGTGCCAGCAGCCCAAGTCAGGTCCTACTAGCGCGCACCGGGGAGCTGTTTTTT

V: TRBV30
size: NA
J: TRBJ1-2
D: TRBD1
CDR3: CAWSVSRTGRLITF
DNA: TGTGCCTGGAGTGTATCGCGGACAGGTCGGCTTATCACCTTC

V: TRBV12-3/TRBV12-4
size: NA
J: TRBJ2-3
D: NA
CDR3: CASTKGLDTQYF
DNA: TGTGCCAGCACCAAAGGACTAGATACGCAGTATTTT

V: TRBV10-3
size: NA
J: TRBJ1-2
D: TRBD1
CDR3: CAISEDRANGYTF
DNA: TGTGCCATCAGTGAGGACAGGGCGAATGGCTACACCTTC

V: TRBV18
size: few
J: TRBJ1-1
D: TRBD1
CDR3: CASSPRDSIEAFF
DNA: TGTGCCAGCTCACCTCGGGACAGCATTGAAGCTTTCTTT

V: TRBV19
size: NA
J: TRBJ1-3
D: NA
CDR3: CASSGHISGNTIYF
DNA: TGTGCCAGTAGTGGACATATCTCTGGAAACACCATATATTTT

V: TRBV7-2
size: NA
J: TRBJ2-1
D: NA
CDR3: CASSTDSRGNEQFF
DNA: TGTGCCAGCAGCACCGACTCCCGCGGCAATGAGCAGTTCTTC

V: TRBV11-3
size: NA
J: TRBJ2-3
D: NA
CDR3: CASSLDFSADTQYF
DNA: TGTGCCAGCAGCTTAGACTTTTCCGCAGATACGCAGTATTTT

V: TRBV30
size: NA
J: TRBJ2-1
D: NA
CDR3: CAWSVEAGNDNEQFF
DNA: TGTGCCTGGAGTGTCGAGGCGGGTAACGACAATGAGCAGTTCTTC

V: TRBV7-3
size: NA
J: TRBJ2-1
D: NA
CDR3: CASSFPGRGNEQFF
DNA: TGTGCCAGCAGCTTCCCGGGGCGAGGCAATGAGCAGTTCTTC

V: TRBV2
size: NA
J: TRBJ1-1
D: TRBD1
CDR3: CASLIPQGSPKPMNTEAFF
DNA: TGTGCCAGCCTAATCCCACAGGGGTCGCCAAAGCCAATGAACACTGAAGCTTTCTTT

V: TRBV4-1
size: NA
J: TRBJ1-2
D: NA
CDR3: CASSPGPIYGYTF
DNA: TGCGCCAGCAGCCCGGGACCGATCTATGGCTACACCTTC

V: TRBV4-3
size: few
J: TRBJ1-1
D: TRBD1
CDR3: CASSHPIQGGNTEAFF
DNA: TGCGCCAGCAGCCACCCAATACAGGGGGGGAACACTGAAGCTTTCTTT

V: TRBV7-8
size: NA
J: TRBJ1-6
D: NA
CDR3: CASSFEQINSPLHF
DNA: TGTGCCAGCAGCTTTGAACAGATAAATTCACCCCTCCACTTT

V: TRBV15
size: NA
J: TRBJ2-1
D: NA
CDR3: CATSRGHVNRRNEQFF
DNA: TGTGCCACCAGCAGGGGACACGTTAACAGGCGCAATGAGCAGTTCTTC

V: TRBV25-1
size: NA
J: TRBJ2-7
D: NA
CDR3: CASSELEGSYEQYF
DNA: TGTGCCAGCAGTGAACTAGAAGGCTCCTACGAGCAGTACTTC

V: TRBV5-3
size: once
J: TRBJ2-1
D: NA
CDR3: CARSLGALHNEQFF
DNA: TGTGCCAGAAGCTTGGGTGCCCTCCACAATGAGCAGTTCTTC

V: TRBV7-9
size: NA
J: TRBJ1-4
D: NA
CDR3: CASSSRQTNEKLFF
DNA: TGTGCCAGCAGCTCGCGACAAACTAATGAAAAACTGTTTTTT

V: TRBV4-1
size: NA
J: TRBJ1-6
D: TRBD1
CDR3: CASSTTGVIGSPLHF
DNA: TGCGCCAGCAGCACCACAGGGGTTATTGGTTCACCCCTCCACTTT

V: TRBV19
size: few
J: TRBJ1-6
D: TRBD1
CDR3: CASSEGTGLNSPLHF
DNA: TGTGCCAGTAGTGAAGGGACAGGGTTGAATTCACCCCTCCACTTT

V: TRBV11-2
size: NA
J: TRBJ2-4
D: NA
CDR3: CASIRGGTHNIQYF
DNA: TGTGCCAGCATCAGGGGGGGGACGCATAACATTCAGTACTTC

V: TRBV5-1
size: NA
J: TRBJ2-1
D: NA
CDR3: CASNRLGDTNNEQFF
DNA: TGCGCCAGCAACCGGCTAGGGGACACTAACAATGAGCAGTTCTTC

V: TRBV3-1/TRBV3-2
size: NA
J: TRBJ2-1
D: NA
CDR3: CASSQEPLGPGRQFF
DNA: TGTGCCAGCAGCCAAGAACCTCTGGGACCGGGCCGACAGTTCTTC

V: TRBV7-2
size: NA
J: TRBJ2-7
D: TRBD1
CDR3: CASSPADRASYEQYF
DNA: TGTGCCAGCAGCCCGGCGGACAGGGCCTCCTACGAGCAGTACTTC

V: TRBV7-2
size: NA
J: TRBJ1-1
D: NA
CDR3: CASRFDAEAFF
DNA: TGTGCCAGCAGGTTTGACGCTGAAGCTTTCTTT

V: TRBV3-1/TRBV3-2
size: NA
J: TRBJ2-4
D: TRBD2
CDR3: CASSQPSGGKNIQYF
DNA: TGTGCCAGCAGCCAACCTAGCGGGGGAAAAAACATTCAGTACTTC

V: TRBV14
size: NA
J: TRBJ1-1
D: NA
CDR3: CASSQGSSLGGPPFF
DNA: TGTGCCAGCAGCCAAGGAAGCAGCTTGGGGGGCCCACCTTTCTTT

V: TRBV4-2
size: NA
J: TRBJ2-1
D: TRBD2
CDR3: CASSQRASGSDPSYNEQFF
DNA: TGTGCCAGCAGCCAACGGGCTAGCGGGTCAGATCCCTCCTACAATGAGCAGTTCTTC

V: TRBV15
size: NA
J: TRBJ1-3
D: NA
CDR3: CATSRGDRLSGNTIYF
DNA: TGTGCCACCAGCAGAGGAGACAGACTCTCTGGAAACACCATATATTTT

V: TRBV6-5
size: NA
J: TRBJ2-2
D: TRBD2
CDR3: CASGRGAQNTGELFF
DNA: TGTGCCAGCGGGAGGGGAGCTCAGAACACCGGGGAGCTGTTTTTT

V: TRBV27
size: NA
J: TRBJ2-7
D: NA
CDR3: CASRGLGRSYEQYF
DNA: TGTGCCAGCAGGGGTCTCGGCAGATCCTACGAGCAGTACTTC

V: TRBV2
size: NA
J: TRBJ2-1
D: NA
CDR3: CASSEWEGGYSYNEQFF
DNA: TGTGCCAGCAGTGAATGGGAGGGGGGCTACTCCTACAATGAGCAGTTCTTC

V: TRBV11-3
size: once
J: TRBJ1-4
D: TRBD1
CDR3: CASSKNRGRIF
DNA: TGTGCCAGCAGCAAAAACAGGGGGCGGATTTTT

V: TRBV19
size: NA
J: TRBJ2-7
D: NA
CDR3: CASSISERREQYF
DNA: TGTGCCAGTAGTATAAGTGAGCGGCGTGAGCAGTACTTC

V: TRBV4-3
size: NA
J: TRBJ2-2
D: NA
CDR3: CASSQEGTWKLFF
DNA: TGCGCCAGCAGCCAAGAAGGGACCTGGAAGCTGTTTTTT

V: TRBV27
size: NA
J: TRBJ2-7
D: TRBD1
CDR3: CASSSTGTVSYEQYF
DNA: TGTGCCAGCAGTTCTACCGGGACAGTCTCCTACGAGCAGTACTTC

V: TRBV9
size: NA
J: TRBJ2-7
D: NA
CDR3: CASSVDGNYEQYF
DNA: TGTGCCAGCAGCGTAGACGGGAATTACGAGCAGTACTTC

V: TRBV5-1
size: NA
J: TRBJ1-2
D: TRBD1
CDR3: CASSATGSDRGGYGYTF
DNA: TGCGCCAGCAGCGCTACCGGATCCGACAGGGGGGGCTATGGCTACACCTTC

V: TRBV6-5
size: once
J: TRBJ2-3
D: TRBD1
CDR3: CASRNRGSTDTQYF
DNA: TGTGCCAGCAGGAACAGGGGAAGCACAGATACGCAGTATTTT

V: TRBV4-3
size: NA
J: TRBJ1-1
D: NA
CDR3: CASSQVMGRTTEAFF
DNA: TGCGCCAGCAGCCAAGTCATGGGGCGGACCACTGAAGCTTTCTTT

V: TRBV7-9
size: NA
J: TRBJ1-1
D: NA
CDR3: CASSLSFLNTEAFF
DNA: TGTGCCAGCAGCTTATCCTTTTTGAACACTGAAGCTTTCTTT

V: TRBV5-4
size: NA
J: TRBJ2-3
D: TRBD2
CDR3: CASSSVASGGGDTQYF
DNA: TGTGCCAGCAGCTCTGTCGCTAGCGGGGGTGGAGATACGCAGTATTTT

V: TRBV19
size: NA
J: TRBJ2-2
D: NA
CDR3: CASSPHPGTGELFF
DNA: TGTGCCAGTAGTCCCCACCCCGGGACCGGGGAGCTGTTTTTT

V: TRBV12-3/TRBV12-4
size: NA
J: TRBJ1-2
D: NA
CDR3: CASSFGGGYTF
DNA: TGTGCCAGCAGTTTCGGAGGTGGCTACACCTTC

V: TRBV3-1/TRBV3-2
size: NA
J: TRBJ1-2
D: TRBD1
CDR3: CASSQEEGARGYTF
DNA: TGTGCCAGCAGCCAAGAAGAGGGGGCGCGAGGCTACACCTTC

V: TRBV2
size: NA
J: TRBJ1-2
D: NA
CDR3: CASSPGGTLYVTF
DNA: TGTGCCAGCAGCCCTGGGGGGACTCTGTATGTCACCTTC

V: TRBV5-6
size: NA
J: TRBJ2-1
D: TRBD1
CDR3: CASSPLTGVNEQFF
DNA: TGTGCCAGCAGCCCCTTAACAGGGGTCAATGAGCAGTTCTTC

V: TRBV10-3
size: NA
J: TRBJ1-6
D: NA
CDR3: CAISEPGTNSPLHF
DNA: TGTGCCATCAGTGAGCCAGGGACTAATTCACCCCTCCACTTT